The 8 T cell receptor beta chains below all came from one sample that was sequenced in a study of post-analysis software for immune sequencing data. Findings of the study overall: The five TRBV segments detected at higher frequency in patients than in controls included TRBV5-6, TRBV5-1 and TRBV20-1.

Antigen specificity for these receptors is unknown. The library was made from cDNA and included unique molecular identifiers. MiXCR, run by TCRdb on the PCR reads, gives a single entry per CDR3 protein. There are about 820,000 distinct CDR3 sequences in the sample; approximately 57% occur only once, and over 4% lies in the top ten. The specimen sequenced was blood. The receptors come from a girl between 10 and 17 years old with multiple sclerosis.

The chain recombines TRBV20-1 with TRBJ1-2, with D uncertain. V gave up 8 bases and J gave up 4 bases, with 14 bases separating them. Germline values: CDR1 DFQATT, CDR2 SNEGSKA (reference sequence). The CDR3 loop spans 12 amino acids. The DNA of the CDR3 is TGCAGTACGAGCGGCCTAGGCTATGGCTACACCTTC. Translation gives CSTSGLGYGYTF.

This clonotype has just a few counts. The chain joins TRBV7-8 to TRBJ1-2, with unresolved D. The germline V gene has CDR1 SGHVS and CDR2 FQNEAQ. The CDR3 is 13 amino acids. The V end was cut by 0 bases, the J end by 8 bases, with 10 bases between. The CDR3 sequence: CASSLAQGLGYTF. The CDR3, as DNA: TGTGCCAGCAGCTTAGCTCAAGGTTTGGGCTACACCTTC.

The V gene is TRBV14, the J gene TRBJ2-7; no firm D call. Deletions cut 1 base from V and 2 bases from J, with 9 bases between. Looked up from germline, CDR1 is SGHDN and CDR2 is FVKESK. This CDR3 has 14 residues. CDR3 DNA: TGTGCCAGCAGCCAAGCAGGCACCGCCTACGAGCAGTACTTC. Its translation is CASSQAGTAYEQYF.

The chain uses TRBV5-1 and TRBJ2-6; TRBD1 matches at 9 bases. The CDR3 runs 18 residues. CDR1 is SGHRS, CDR2 YFSETQ, per germline. J lost 0 bases, V lost 4 bases, and 8 bases had no gene match. CDR3 bases: TGCGCCAGCAGCACATCGACAGGGGGTGGCTCTGGGGCCAACGTCCTGACTTTC. Amino acids: CASSTSTGGGSGANVLTF.

The rearrangement uses TRBV29-1 and TRBJ2-7; tentative D call: TRBD1 (6 bases). The CDR3 is made up of 12 amino acids. V was cut by 3 bases and J by 5 bases, with 11 bases left in between. From germline, CDR1 is SQVTM and CDR2 ANQGSEA. DNA for the CDR3: TGCAGCGTTGAGAGGGGGATCGACGAGCAGTACTTC. Its protein is CSVERGIDEQYF.

A few counts support this clonotype. CDR3 nucleotides: TGTGCCAGCAGAAGTCCCGGGACAGGGTTGATGGGCAATGAGCAGTTCTTC. Translation gives CASRSPGTGLMGNEQFF. This chain uses TRBV12-3 or TRBV12-4 with TRBJ2-1; the match to TRBD1 covers 9 bases. This CDR3 is 17 amino acids long. V dropped 6 bases and J dropped 6; count of bases not matched to a gene: 15.

This clonotype was counted only a few times. This sequence joins TRBV3-1 and TRBJ1-1; 12 bases agree with TRBD1. The CDR3 is 17 residues long. CDR1 and CDR2 from the germline V gene are LGHDT and YNNKEL (reference sequence). V was clipped by 4 bases and J by 5 bases; unmatched bases: 11. The CDR3 region is CASSPLRDRGQGTEAFF. DNA for the CDR3: TGTGCCAGCAGCCCATTGAGGGACAGGGGGCAGGGGACTGAAGCTTTCTTT.

The V gene is TRBV3-1, the J gene TRBJ2-2, with unresolved D. Between the trimmed V and J ends, which lost 4 bases and 1 base, there was a span of 10 bases. The length of the CDR3 is 15 residues. CDR1 and CDR2 from the germline V gene are LGHDT and YNNKEL (reference sequence). For the CDR3, the DNA is TGTGCCAGCAGCCGCTATGACGGGAACACCGGGGAGCTGTTTTTT. Translating gives CASSRYDGNTGELFF.